The source of this T cell receptor beta chain is a study of T cells in Graves' hyperthyroidism and ophthalmopathy. Study-wide results and limits: The authors' 13 V-J model separated ophthalmopathy from stable hyperthyroidism.

TCR beta CDR3 regions were amplified from RNA transcripts. With the HTBI primer set, the TCR CDR3 went through a first round of RT-PCR. Each CDR3 protein is one row after TCRdb ran MiXCR on the multiplex PCR reads. The sample includes about 350,000 distinct CDR3 sequences, approximately 13% of them seen just once. As regards this clonotype: Its antigen remains unknown.

PBMCs were collected from a 10 ml volume of fresh peripheral blood. The sequenced material came from blood. This receptor was taken from a woman in her twenties or thirties with Graves' hyperthyroidism.

The CDR3 DNA sequence: TGTGCCAGCAGCTTCTTGAGCGGGAACACCGGGGAGCTGTTTTTT. Translation: CASSFLSGNTGELFF. The V and J genes are TRBV11-2 and TRBJ2-2, with a possible D match to TRBD2 (5 bases). V was shortened by 3 bases and J by 1 base, with 9 bases between the two germline ends. Germline V gives CDR1 SGHAT, CDR2 FQNNGV. This CDR3 has 15 amino acids.